One and the same sample provided the 19 T cell receptor gamma chains below, sequenced in a study of gamma-delta chains in newborns, infants, children. TCRdb re-called the reads via CATT. The sample holds about 2,100 gamma-chain clones, just under 30% seen once. Sequenced: blood. Receptors were obtained from a child who was a newborn, infant or young child, either healthy, febrile or measles-vaccinated (not recorded which).

In this sample, this clone is large. This same CDR3 is encoded by further DNA sequences in the sample. This rearrangement joins TRGV9 to TRGJP. Unmatched junction bases numbered 3, after V lost 0 bases and J lost 7 bases. The germline CDR1 and CDR2 sequences are GITISATS and ISYDGTV (reference sequence). CDR3 length equals 16 residues. CDR3 loop: CALWEVEELGKKIKVF. In DNA form, the CDR3 reads TGTGCCTTGTGGGAGGTGGAGGAGTTGGGCAAAAAAATCAAGGTATTT.

By share, this clone ranks as medium-sized. The chain is built from TRGV4 and TRGJ1 or TRGJ2. V gave up 5 bases and J gave up 6 bases; unmatched junction bases: 1. Per germline, CDR1 EGSTGY and CDR2 YDSYTSSV. The CDR3 is 10 residues long. CDR3 sequence: CATWGYKKLF. CDR3 bases: TGTGCCACCTGGGGTTATAAGAAACTCTTT.

This clone is medium-sized. This likely stems from a read error, as it lies one base from a far larger clone. This same CDR3 is encoded by further DNA sequences in the sample. This chain joins TRGV9 and TRGJP. This CDR3 has 16 amino acids. Germline V gives CDR1 GITISATS, CDR2 ISYDGTV (reference sequence). The CDR3 loop is CALWEVQELGKKIKVF. CDR3 in DNA: TGTGCCTTGTGGGAGGTGCAAGAGCTGGGCAAAAAAATCAAGGTATTT.

Relative to its sample, this clone is large. This chain links TRGV9 with TRGJP. V was pared by 3 bases and J by 4 bases, with 3 bases of the junction left unmatched. Per the germline V gene, CDR1 is GITISATS and CDR2 is ISYDGTV (reference sequence). The CDR3 runs 16 residues. The CDR3, as DNA: TGTGCCTTGTGGGAGATTCAAGAGTTGGGCAAAAAAATCAAGGTATTT. Encoded protein: CALWEIQELGKKIKVF.

As to this clone: This may be a read error: a much more frequent sequence differs by one nucleotide. V and J are TRGV9 and TRGJP. This CDR3 region has 15 residues. The V segment lost 2 bases and the J segment 8 bases; nucleotides outside the gene matches: 3. CDR1 and CDR2 (germline): GITISATS, ISYDGTV (reference sequence). CDR3 region: CALWEEQLGKKIKVF. In DNA form, the CDR3 reads TGTGCCTTGTGGGAGGAGCAGTTGGGCAAAAAAATCAAGGTATTT.

This clone counts as medium-sized. The sample contains more than one DNA sequence encoding this CDR3. The J gene is TRGJP, the V gene TRGV9. The germline gives CDR1 GITISATS, CDR2 ISYDGTV (reference sequence). The ends lost 2 bases at V and 9 bases at J; junction bases unmatched: 4. The CDR3 is 15 residues long. The CDR3 loop reads CALWEAGLGKKIKVF. In DNA, the CDR3 is TGTGCCTTGTGGGAGGCCGGGTTGGGCAAAAAAATCAAGGTATTT.

This clone occurred a few times. The rearrangement links TRGV4 to TRGJ1 or TRGJ2. With 2 bases clipped from V and 8 bases from J, the junction kept 6 bases outside the gene matches. There are 12 residues in the CDR3. Germline CDR1 and CDR2: EGSTGY and YDSYTSSV. CDR3 protein: CATWDANDKKLF. The CDR3, as DNA: TGTGCCACCTGGGATGCTAACGATAAGAAACTCTTT.

The chain couples TRGV9 to TRGJP. Germline trimming cut 1 base from V and 8 bases from J; bases unmatched to any gene: 5. Per germline, CDR1 GITISATS and CDR2 ISYDGTV (reference sequence). The CDR3 is 16 amino acids. CDR3 coding DNA: TGTGCCTTGTGGGAGGTAAATAAGTTGGGCAAAAAAATCAAGGTATTT. Amino acids: CALWEVNKLGKKIKVF.

The chain employs TRGV9 and TRGJ1 or TRGJ2. The CDR3 spans 13 residues. The germline V gene has CDR1 GITISATS and CDR2 ISYDGTV (reference sequence). V lost 3 bases, J lost 12 bases, and 14 bases stayed unmatched. The CDR3 region is CALWERVLRGKLF. The CDR3 DNA sequence: TGTGCCTTGTGGGAGAGAGTGTTGCGCGGGAAACTCTTT.

This clone was detected only a few times. This chain connects TRGV9 to TRGJP. V shed 5 bases and J 3 bases; nucleotides not matched to a gene: 4. The CDR3 consists of 16 residues. Germline assignment: CDR1 GITISATS and CDR2 ISYDGTV (reference sequence). CDR3 DNA: TGTGCCTTGTGGGCCAAGCAAGAGTTGGGCAAAAAAATCAAGGTATTT. It translates to CALWAKQELGKKIKVF.

The sample holds a few counts of this clone. The junction does not match germline at one end; this may be a read error. The sample holds other DNA sequences that translate to the same CDR3. The CDR3 sequence: CALWEAKQELGKKIKVF. As DNA, the CDR3 is TGTGCGTTGTGGGAGGCCAAACAAGAGTTGGGCAAAAAAATCAAGGTATTT. This chain links TRGV9 with TRGJP. This CDR3 contains 17 residues. CDR1 and CDR2 from the germline V gene are GITISATS and ISYDGTV (reference sequence).

The V and J genes are TRGV9 and TRGJP. The CDR3 is 17 amino acids. V lost 0 bases to trimming and J lost 7 bases; unmatched junction nucleotides: 6. The germline V gene has CDR1 GITISATS and CDR2 ISYDGTV (reference sequence). In nucleotides, the CDR3 is TGTGCCTTGTGGGAGGTGCATACGGAGTTGGGCAAAAAAATCAAGGTATTT. Residues: CALWEVHTELGKKIKVF.

The chain joins TRGV2 to TRGJP1. The CDR3 is made up of 15 amino acids. Trimming cost V 0 bases and J 3 bases; bases outside gene matches: 4. Germline loops: CDR1 EGSNGY, CDR2 YDSYNSKV. The CDR3 DNA follows: TGTGCCACCTGGGACGGGCCTGCCACTGGTTGGTTCAAGATATTT. Translated: CATWDGPATGWFKIF.

For this clone: One base away lies a much larger clone, so this may be a sequencing read error. The identical CDR3 is also encoded by other nucleotide sequences in the sample. The chain carries TRGV9 and TRGJP. The CDR3 loop spans 17 amino acids. The junction had 3 bases not matched to a gene; V was cut back by 0 bases and J by 4 bases. Germline assignment: CDR1 GITISATS and CDR2 ISYDGTV (reference sequence). The CDR3 is CALWEVAQELGKKIKVF. The CDR3 nucleotides are TGTGCCTTGTGGGAGGTGGCCCAAGAGTTGGGCAAAAAAATCAAGGTATTT.

By frequency in the sample, this clone is large. The V and J genes are TRGV9 and TRGJ1 or TRGJ2. Germline assignment: CDR1 GITISATS and CDR2 ISYDGTV (reference sequence). The CDR3 runs to 10 residues. Germline trimming cut 0 bases from V and 13 bases from J; bases unmatched to any gene: 3. CDR3 region: CALWEVVKLF. For the CDR3, the DNA is TGTGCCTTGTGGGAGGTGGTCAAACTCTTT.

This clone came up a few times. The chain employs TRGV5 and TRGJ1 or TRGJ2. CDR3 length: 11 residues. Germline assignment: CDR1 VINAFY and CDR2 YDVSNSKD. V was pared by 5 bases and J by 3 bases, with 1 base of the junction left unmatched. As DNA, the CDR3 is TGTGCCACCTGGGCTTATTATAAGAAACTCTTT. This encodes CATWAYYKKLF.

Worth noting for this clone: With a much larger clone just one base away, this may be a read error. The chain combines TRGV9 with TRGJP. In germline, CDR1 is GITISATS, CDR2 ISYDGTV (reference sequence). This CDR3 comprises 14 residues. This chain's CDR3 is CALWEELGRKIKVF. CDR3 sequence (DNA): TGTGCCTTGTGGGAGGAGTTGGGCAGAAAAATCAAGGTATTT.

The V gene is TRGV9, the J gene TRGJP. The length of the CDR3 is 18 residues. The J segment lost 9 bases and the V segment lost 2 bases, leaving 13 bases of the junction unmatched. The V gene's germline CDR1 is GITISATS and CDR2 ISYDGTV (reference sequence). The CDR3 loop is CALWEAHPGGLGKKIKVF. Written as DNA, the CDR3 is TGTGCCTTGTGGGAGGCTCATCCGGGAGGGTTGGGCAAAAAAATCAAGGTATTT.

The rearrangement joins TRGV8 to TRGJ1 or TRGJ2. The junction had 5 bases not matched to a gene; V was cut back by 2 bases and J by 10 bases. The CDR3 spans 11 residues. CDR1 is VENAVY, CDR2 YDSYNSRV, per germline. DNA of the CDR3: TGTGCCACCTGGGATATTGAGAAGAAACTCTTT. This translates into CATWDIEKKLF.